This TCR beta chain emerged from a study of OX40 agonist ivuxolimab in advanced cancers. At the level of the study: Dose-escalation patients had hepatocellular carcinoma, melanoma, renal cell or head and neck cancer. Earlier anti-PD-1, anti-PD-L1 or anti-CTLA-4 therapy was permitted; around 40% had received some.

The germline V gene has CDR1 MNHEY and CDR2 SMNVEV (reference sequence). The CDR3 is 16 residues long. V shed 7 bases and J shed 1 base, with 17 bases lying between them. Blood got drawn at baseline, again on cycle 4 day 1, and then on cycle 7 day 1. Method: immunoSEQ multiplex PCR; TCRdb's copy keeps in-frame clones and lacks some. Seen here are 50,000 to 85,000 clones, around 83% observed once, and the top ten hold 2% to 3%. This clone appeared a single time. This chain links TRBV27 with TRBJ2-1; D is tentatively TRBD1 or TRBD2 (5 bases each). The sample here was CD4+ or CD8+ T cells sorted from blood, taken in a trial of the OX40 agonist ivuxolimab. The receptor was derived from an adult with an advanced solid tumor such as melanoma, head and neck, liver or kidney cancer. The CDR3 DNA reads as TGTGCCAGCAATACCCGAGGGGCAGTTTCCTACAATGAGCAGTTCTTC. This gives the protein CASNTRGAVSYNEQFF.